These 8 T cell receptor beta chains share one sample of origin, sequenced in a study of T cell responses to AZD1222 COVID-19 vaccine. Some clones are missing from TCRdb's copy, which holds only in-frame ones; the method was immunoSEQ multiplex PCR. This table has roughly 120,000 clones, roughly 93% appearing once. This specimen was peripheral blood, taken on day 0 of AZD1222 vaccination. All receptors come from an adult in good health.

The rearrangement links TRBV7-9 to TRBJ1-6; D is unresolved. The V gene lost 5 bases and the J gene lost 9 bases, with 14 bases spanning the gap. Germline V CDR1 and CDR2: SEHNR, FQNEAQ (reference sequence). The CDR3 extends over 14 amino acids. The CDR3 DNA follows: TGTGCCAGCAGCCGGGTGACAAATGCTTCACCCCTCCACTTT. This encodes CASSRVTNASPLHF.

This clone was counted once. The rearrangement links TRBV9 to TRBJ2-7; 8 bases agree with TRBD2. J lost 3 bases, V lost 2 bases, and 4 bases had no gene match. The CDR3 is 14 amino acids. CDR1 SGDLS and CDR2 YYNGEE come from the germline V gene. In nucleotides, the CDR3 is TGTGCCAGCAGCGTTGGCGGGAGGTACTACGAGCAGTACTTC. Amino acid sequence: CASSVGGRYYEQYF.

This clone turned up a few times. The chain joins TRBV5-1 to TRBJ2-5; weak D call: TRBD1 (6 bases). The V gene's germline CDR1 is SGHRS and CDR2 YFSETQ. V was cut by 1 base and J by 4 bases, with 11 bases left in between. This CDR3 is 14 amino acids long. The CDR3 loop reads CASSLTGRGETQYF. The DNA for the CDR3 is TGCGCCAGCAGCTTGACTGGCAGGGGAGAGACCCAGTACTTC.

The V call is TRBV28, the J call TRBJ1-6; 7 bases line up with TRBD1. Germline V gives CDR1 MDHEN, CDR2 SYDVKM. The V segment lost 4 bases and the J segment 6 bases; nucleotides outside the gene matches: 18. This CDR3 has 19 residues. CDR3 in amino acids: CASSWDGSRDSQANSPLHF. In DNA form, the CDR3 reads TGTGCCAGCAGTTGGGATGGGAGCCGGGACAGTCAAGCTAATTCACCCCTCCACTTT.

This chain connects TRBV7-2 to TRBJ2-3; D ambiguous. Germline CDR1 reads SGHTA; CDR2 reads FQGNSA. V was shortened by 1 base and J by 3 bases, with 5 bases between the two germline ends. CDR3 length: 13 amino acids. The CDR3 here is CASSLERTDTQYF. CDR3 nucleotides: TGTGCCAGCAGCTTAGAACGGACAGATACGCAGTATTTT. The entire variable domain, with the rest obtained from reference TRBV7-2 and TRBJ2-3, is as follows: GAGVSQSPSNKVTEKGKDVELRCDPISGHTALYWYRQSLGQGLEFLIYFQGNSAPDKSGLPSDRFSAERTGGSVSTLTIQRTQQEDSAVYLCASSLERTDTQYFGPGTRLTVL.

This sequence joins TRBV28 and TRBJ2-5, with D perhaps TRBD2 (6 bases). V lost 3 bases to trimming and J lost 7 bases, with 9 bases between them. Germline V CDR1 and CDR2: MDHEN, SYDVKM. The CDR3 loop spans 12 amino acids. DNA for the CDR3: TGTGCCAGCAGTTTCGACGGGGGGACCCAGTACTTC. Its protein is CASSFDGGTQYF.

This chain joins TRBV7-9 and TRBJ1-6; D is uncertain. CDR3 length: 12 amino acids. Germline assignment: CDR1 SEHNR and CDR2 FQNEAQ (reference sequence). Between the trimmed V and J ends, which lost 10 bases and 6 bases, there was a span of 10 bases. CDR3 region: CATWDGNSPLHF. For the CDR3, the DNA is TGTGCCACCTGGGATGGTAATTCACCCCTCCACTTT. Looking up the rest from reference TRBV7-9 and TRBJ1-6 gives the full variable domain: DTGVSQNPRHKITKRGQNVTFRCDPISEHNRLYWYRQTLGQGPEFLTYFQNEAQLEKSRLLSDRFSAERPKGSFSTLEIQRTEQGDSAMYLCATWDGNSPLHFGNGTRLTVT.

The chain carries TRBV19 and TRBJ1-3; unclear D gene. Germline V CDR1 and CDR2: LNHDA, SQIVND (reference sequence). Trimming shortened V by 10 bases and J by 4 bases, and 20 bases separated the two germline ends. CDR3 length equals 15 residues. The CDR3 DNA sequence: TGTGCCACCCTATCCTATGGGATGGAAGGAAACACCATATATTTT. This gives the protein CATLSYGMEGNTIYF.